Shown below are 29 T cell receptor beta chains from a single sample sequenced in a study of blood T cell repertoires in COVID-19. Produced via immunoSEQ multiplex PCR; TCRdb's table is partial and in-frame only. The sample shows under 300,000 clones, roughly 85% of them seen only once. The specimen was peripheral blood. These receptors all stem from a woman aged 25 to 45 with active or convalescent COVID-19.

J is TRBJ1-2 and V is TRBV5-1; maybe TRBD1 (6 bases). CDR3 length: 16 residues. In germline, CDR1 is SGHRS, CDR2 YFSETQ. V lost 0 bases, J lost 4 bases, and 16 bases lay in between. The CDR3 region is CASSLDPNPGAYGYTF. In DNA form, the CDR3 reads TGCGCCAGCAGCTTGGACCCCAACCCAGGGGCCTATGGCTACACCTTC.

This chain links TRBV7-9 with TRBJ2-5; tentative D call: TRBD2 (5 bases). Trimming took off 4 bases at V and 5 bases at J, with 14 bases between the two ends. CDR1 is SEHNR, CDR2 FQNEAQ, per germline (reference sequence). The CDR3 has 14 residues. In DNA, the CDR3 is TGTGCCAGCAGCTCCCTGGAGGCCGGGGAGACCCAGTACTTC. Amino acids: CASSSLEAGETQYF.

This chain links TRBV15 with TRBJ2-4, with D perhaps matching TRBD2 (7 bases). Germline V lookup: CDR1 LNHNV, CDR2 YYDKDF (reference sequence). There are 16 residues in the CDR3. The V and J ends lost 0 bases and 10 bases respectively, with 19 bases between them. CDR3 in DNA: TGTGCCACCAGCAGAGACCCCTCGACTAGCCAGGGGATTCAGTACTTC. Its translation: CATSRDPSTSQGIQYF.

This rearrangement joins TRBV2 to TRBJ1-3; a weak D match, TRBD1 (6 bases). CDR1 and CDR2 from the germline V gene are SNHLY and FYNNEI. Trimming cost V 5 bases and J 4 bases, with 15 bases left between them. This CDR3 spans 15 amino acids. The CDR3 loop is CASSYFRGPGNTIYF. Here the CDR3 DNA reads TGTGCCAGCAGTTACTTCAGGGGTCCAGGAAACACCATATATTTT.

The chain recombines TRBV6-2 or TRBV6-3 with TRBJ2-1; the match to TRBD2 covers 12 bases. V dropped 3 bases and J dropped 8; count of bases not matched to a gene: 11. The CDR3 spans 17 residues. From germline, CDR1 is MNHEY and CDR2 SVGEGT. The CDR3 loop reads CASSYRLAGAPGDEQFF. The CDR3 region has the DNA TGTGCCAGCAGTTATCGACTAGCGGGGGCCCCCGGCGATGAGCAGTTCTTC.

The rearrangement joins TRBV19 to TRBJ1-5, with TRBD1 matching 10 bases. Germline V gives CDR1 LNHDA, CDR2 SQIVND (reference sequence). With V trimmed by 5 bases and J by 5 bases, 12 bases remained unmatched. The CDR3 runs 17 residues. Here the CDR3 reads CASSSGWGTGVYQPQHF. The CDR3 bases are TGTGCCAGTAGTTCGGGATGGGGGACAGGGGTCTATCAGCCCCAGCATTTT.

This chain links TRBV30 with TRBJ2-2, with a weak D call TRBD1 (6 bases). Per the germline V gene, CDR1 is GTSNPN and CDR2 is SVGIG (reference sequence). V was cut by 5 bases and J by 2 bases, with 12 bases left in between. The CDR3 length is 14 residues. CDR3 sequence reads: CAWGAGANTGELFF. The DNA for the CDR3 is TGTGCCTGGGGGGCAGGGGCAAACACCGGGGAGCTGTTTTTT. The full variable domain, its missing parts supplied by reference TRBV30 and TRBJ2-2, is SQTIHQWPATLVQPVGSPLSLECTVEGTSNPNLYWYRQAAGRGLQLLFYSVGIGQISSEVPQNLSASRPQDRQFILSSKKLLLSDSGFYLCAWGAGANTGELFFGEGSRLTVL.

This chain connects TRBV28 to TRBJ1-3, with a possible D match to TRBD1 (6 bases). Germline V gene data show CDR1 as MDHEN and CDR2 as SYDVKM. This CDR3 has 15 residues. Trimming shortened V by 3 bases and J by 2 bases, and 11 bases separated the two germline ends. Here the CDR3 DNA reads TGTGCCAGCAGTTTTGCAGGGGACCCTGGAAACACCATATATTTT. Protein: CASSFAGDPGNTIYF.

Worth noting for this clone: The same CDR3 also results from other DNA sequences found in this sample. V gene TRBV18 combines with J gene TRBJ1-2, with 7 bases lining up with TRBD1. The CDR3 is 13 amino acids. V lost 1 base to trimming and J lost 5 bases; unmatched junction nucleotides: 1. Per germline, CDR1 KGHSH and CDR2 LQKENI. Written as DNA, the CDR3 is TGTGCCAGCTCACCACGACAGGGATATGGCTACACCTTC. Translating gives CASSPRQGYGYTF.

This clone was seen only once. The V call is TRBV7-9, the J call TRBJ2-5; perhaps TRBD1 as D (6 bases). Germline V gene data show CDR1 as SEHNR and CDR2 as FQNEAQ (reference sequence). The CDR3 loop spans 14 amino acids. Trimming cost V 5 bases and J 0 bases, with 10 bases left between them. CDR3 sequence: CASSGGQYQETQYF. Here the CDR3 DNA reads TGTGCCAGCAGCGGAGGACAGTACCAAGAGACCCAGTACTTC.

Notes on this clone: This CDR3 is also generated by other DNA sequences in the sample. V and J are TRBV10-3 and TRBJ2-6; D is unclear. CDR3 length: 14 residues. The germline V gene has CDR1 ENHRY and CDR2 SYGVKD. Trimming cost V 3 bases and J 0 bases, with 3 bases left between them. The CDR3 loop reads CAISDSSGANVLTF. DNA for the CDR3: TGTGCCATCAGTGACAGCTCTGGGGCCAACGTCCTGACTTTC.

This clone has only a few counts. This sequence joins TRBV5-6 and TRBJ1-1; D not certain. V was cut by 4 bases and J by 1 base, with 14 bases left in between. CDR3 length equals 15 residues. Germline CDR1 and CDR2: SGHDT and YYEEEE. The CDR3 region is CASSHLGGWNTEAFF. The CDR3 bases are TGTGCCAGCAGCCACCTTGGCGGGTGGAACACTGAAGCTTTCTTT.

As to this clone: Other DNA sequences from this sample encode an identical CDR3 as well. The CDR3 reads CASSLEADRGRWSNQPQHF. For the CDR3, the DNA is TGTGCCAGCAGCTTGGAAGCGGACAGGGGGCGGTGGAGCAATCAGCCCCAGCATTTT. The chain couples TRBV5-6 to TRBJ1-5; TRBD1 matches at 11 bases. The germline gives CDR1 SGHDT, CDR2 YYEEEE. The CDR3 sequence is 19 residues long. Trimming removed 0 bases from V and 1 base from J; junction bases left unmatched: 9.

The genes are TRBV24-1 and TRBJ2-5; TRBD1 might be the D (5 bases). V was pared by 3 bases and J by 5 bases, with 15 bases between. This CDR3 has 15 amino acids. CDR1 is KGHDR, CDR2 SFDVKD, per germline. The CDR3 coding sequence is TGTGCCACCAGTGATCCTGCAGGGTCAGGGGAGACCCAGTACTTC. Protein: CATSDPAGSGETQYF.

This chain joins TRBV6-5 and TRBJ1-2; 11 nucleotides line up with TRBD1. The germline V gene encodes CDR1 MNHEY and CDR2 SVGAGI. The V gene end was trimmed by 3 bases and the J gene end by 7 bases; junction bases not matched to a gene: 10. This CDR3 comprises 16 residues. The CDR3 reads CASSYGGTGGKGGYTF. The CDR3 bases are TGTGCCAGCAGTTATGGGGGGACAGGGGGAAAGGGTGGCTACACCTTC.

The CDR3: CAWSPRAGVSDTQYF. DNA of the CDR3: TGTGCCTGGAGTCCGAGAGCGGGGGTCTCAGATACGCAGTATTTT. The rearrangement joins TRBV30 to TRBJ2-3, with 8 bases fitting TRBD2. The CDR3 spans 15 residues. The V gene's germline CDR1 is GTSNPN and CDR2 SVGIG (reference sequence). V was clipped by 2 bases and J by 4 bases; unmatched bases: 8.

The chain links TRBV7-8 to TRBJ1-1, with TRBD1 matching 10 bases. With 4 bases clipped from V and 4 bases from J, the junction kept 9 bases outside the gene matches. Looked up from germline, CDR1 is SGHVS and CDR2 is FQNEAQ. The length of the CDR3 is 16 residues. In DNA form, the CDR3 reads TGTGCCAGCAGCTACGCCAGACAGGGGGCTGGCACTGAAGCTTTCTTT. It encodes CASSYARQGAGTEAFF.

This sequence joins TRBV30 and TRBJ1-2, with unresolved D. Deletions cut 0 bases from V and 8 bases from J, with 19 bases between. Germline V gene lookup returns CDR1 GTSNPN and CDR2 SVGIG (reference sequence). The CDR3 is 15 amino acids. As DNA, the CDR3 is TGTGCCTGGAGTGTACCAGATTCGGTCTCGGGAGGCTACACCTTC. Protein sequence: CAWSVPDSVSGGYTF.

V and J are TRBV5-5 and TRBJ1-1; weak D call: TRBD1 (6 bases). The CDR3 contains 14 residues. V was trimmed by 1 base and J by 0 bases, leaving 7 bases between them. The germline CDR1 and CDR2 sequences are SGHKS and YYEKEE (reference sequence). For the CDR3, the DNA is TGTGCCAGCAGCTTGCAGGGGATGAACACTGAAGCTTTCTTT. Residues: CASSLQGMNTEAFF.

A single count supports this clone. The chain carries TRBV7-3 and TRBJ2-2, with a weak D call TRBD2 (6 bases). The germline V and J ends were trimmed by 2 bases and 6 bases, with 10 bases remaining between them. Germline V gives CDR1 SGHTA, CDR2 FQGTGA. The CDR3 has 14 amino acids. The CDR3 spells CASSLGGIPGELFF. The CDR3 DNA is TGTGCCAGCAGCTTAGGGGGGATCCCCGGGGAGCTGTTTTTT.

J is TRBJ1-1 and V is TRBV29-1; 8 bases align to TRBD1. This CDR3 comprises 13 residues. Germline values: CDR1 SQVTM, CDR2 ANQGSEA. J gave up 4 bases and V 6 bases, and 7 bases lay outside the gene matches. This CDR3 is CSVRTGSGTEAFF. CDR3 DNA: TGCAGCGTGAGGACAGGGTCGGGCACTGAAGCTTTCTTT.

The V gene is TRBV3-1 (or the pseudogene TRBV3-2), the J gene TRBJ2-3; D remains ambiguous. CDR1 and CDR2 from the germline V gene are LGHDT and YNNKEL (reference sequence). Trimming removed 3 bases at V and 2 bases at J, with 18 bases between. This CDR3 is 17 amino acids long. CDR3 in amino acids: CASSHVRQNNPTDTQYF. The CDR3 bases are TGTGCCAGCAGCCACGTTCGACAAAACAATCCCACAGATACGCAGTATTTT.

The count of this clone is one. CDR3 protein: CASSANRGREETQYF. The CDR3 region has the DNA TGCGCCAGCAGTGCCAACAGGGGGCGGGAAGAGACCCAGTACTTC. The J gene is TRBJ2-5, the V gene TRBV10-2, with 9 bases identical to TRBD1. The CDR3 length is 15 residues. Looked up from germline, CDR1 is WSHSY and CDR2 is SAAADI. V shed 4 bases and J 3 bases; nucleotides not matched to a gene: 6.

This chain uses TRBV5-6 with TRBJ1-4; TRBD1 agrees at 7 bases. V lost 2 bases, J lost 4 bases, and 2 bases stayed unmatched. The CDR3 loop spans 14 amino acids. Germline values: CDR1 SGHDT, CDR2 YYEEEE. This CDR3 reads CASSLDRVNEKLFF. The CDR3 DNA reads as TGTGCCAGCAGCTTAGACAGGGTTAATGAAAAACTGTTTTTT.

The V and J genes are TRBV18 and TRBJ2-2; 9 bases align to TRBD1. The CDR3 runs 17 residues. Trimming cost V 6 bases and J 5 bases; bases outside gene matches: 13. The V gene's germline CDR1 is KGHSH and CDR2 LQKENI. The chain's CDR3 is CASSSLLGQGMTGELFF. The CDR3 nucleotides are TGTGCCAGCTCGTCTCTCCTCGGACAGGGGATGACCGGGGAGCTGTTTTTT.

The V and J genes are TRBV27 and TRBJ1-1, with a possible D match to TRBD1 (6 bases). CDR1 and CDR2 (germline): MNHEY, SMNVEV (reference sequence). V was shortened by 5 bases and J by 2 bases, with 18 bases between the two germline ends. The length of the CDR3 is 16 residues. This chain's CDR3 is CASSKAPQGRNTEAFF. For the CDR3, the DNA is TGTGCCAGCAGTAAGGCACCTCAGGGGCGTAACACTGAAGCTTTCTTT.

The sample holds one count of this clone. CDR3 sequence (DNA): TGTGCCAGCAGCTTACAGGGGGCGCGAGTAGATACGCAGTATTTT. Translated: CASSLQGARVDTQYF. V gene TRBV7-8 combines with J gene TRBJ2-3; 8 positions agree with TRBD1. There are 15 residues in the CDR3. Losses at the gene ends were 2 bases for V and 5 bases for J; bases not matched to a gene: 6. Germline lookup yields CDR1 SGHVS and CDR2 FQNEAQ.

This clone has just one count. V gene TRBV27 combines with J gene TRBJ2-5, with TRBD2 identical over 7 bases. The junction had 9 bases not matched to a gene; V was cut back by 5 bases and J by 6 bases. Germline V gene data show CDR1 as MNHEY and CDR2 as SMNVEV (reference sequence). CDR3 size: 14 residues. DNA for the CDR3: TGTGCCAGCAGTAATAGCGGGCTAGGGAAGACCCAGTACTTC. It codes for CASSNSGLGKTQYF.

This clone showed up many times. This chain uses TRBV9 with TRBJ1-2; D might be TRBD1 (5 bases). From germline, CDR1 is SGDLS and CDR2 YYNGEE. Between the trimmed V and J ends, which lost 0 bases and 4 bases, there was a span of 13 bases. The CDR3 consists of 15 residues. The CDR3 DNA is TGTGCCAGCAGCGTAGGGGGCAACTCCGGCTATGGCTACACCTTC. It specifies CASSVGGNSGYGYTF.